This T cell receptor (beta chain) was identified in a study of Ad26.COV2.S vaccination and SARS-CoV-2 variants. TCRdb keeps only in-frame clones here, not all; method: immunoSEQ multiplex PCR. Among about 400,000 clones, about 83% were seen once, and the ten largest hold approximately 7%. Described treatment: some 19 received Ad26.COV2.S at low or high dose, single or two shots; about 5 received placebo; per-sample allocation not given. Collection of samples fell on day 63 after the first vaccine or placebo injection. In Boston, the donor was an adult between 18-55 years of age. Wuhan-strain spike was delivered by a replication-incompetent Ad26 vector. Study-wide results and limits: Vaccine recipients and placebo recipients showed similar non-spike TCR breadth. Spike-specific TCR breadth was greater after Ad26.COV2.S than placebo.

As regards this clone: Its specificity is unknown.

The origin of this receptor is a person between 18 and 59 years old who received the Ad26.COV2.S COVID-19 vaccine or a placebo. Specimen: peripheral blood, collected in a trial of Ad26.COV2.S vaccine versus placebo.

In DNA form, the CDR3 reads TGTGCCAGCAGCCATCAGACAGGGGGCACTGAAGCTTTCTTT. Translated: CASSHQTGGTEAFF. The chain recombines TRBV9 with TRBJ1-1, with 9 bases lining up with TRBD1. Germline V lookup: CDR1 SGDLS, CDR2 YYNGEE. The CDR3 is 14 residues long. J lost 4 bases, V lost 4 bases, and 5 bases had no gene match.